This entry lists 26 T cell receptor beta chains sequenced from one sample in a study of cytomegalovirus exposure and HLA in healthy donors. The method was immunoSEQ multiplex PCR; TCRdb's version includes in-frame clones alone and lacks a portion of them. The sample lists about 170,000 clones, roughly nine tenths occurring once. Sequenced: PBMCs. Receptors originate from a woman in her twenties or thirties in good health and CMV-seronegative.

The V gene is TRBV5-1, the J gene TRBJ2-3, with TRBD1 matching over 7 bases. Trimming took 0 bases from V and 2 from J; bases not matched to a gene: 3. The CDR3 spans 15 residues. CDR1 and CDR2 from the germline V gene are SGHRS and YFSETQ. CDR3 nucleotides: TGCGCCAGCAGCTTGGGACAGGGACACACAGATACGCAGTATTTT. Translated: CASSLGQGHTDTQYF. Supplemented by reference TRBV5-1 and TRBJ2-3, the full variable domain reads KAGVTQTPRYLIKTRGQQVTLSCSPISGHRSVSWYQQTPGQGLQFLFEYFSETQRNKGNFPGRFSGRQFSNSRSEMNVSTLELGDSALYLCASSLGQGHTDTQYFGPGTRLTVL.

This chain's CDR3 is CASSPGAGHSNQPQHF. As DNA, the CDR3 is TGTGCCAGCTCCCCCGGGGCGGGGCATAGCAATCAGCCCCAGCATTTT. The rearrangement uses TRBV9 and TRBJ1-5, with D maybe TRBD1 (5 bases). The germline gives CDR1 SGDLS, CDR2 YYNGEE. With 7 bases removed from V and 0 bases from J, the gap between germline ends came to 17 bases. CDR3 length: 16 residues.

V usage is TRBV7-2 and J usage is TRBJ2-1; a weak D match, TRBD2 (5 bases). Deletions cut 6 bases from V and 5 bases from J, with 8 bases between. The CDR3 spans 12 residues. Germline V gene lookup returns CDR1 SGHTA and CDR2 FQGNSA. CDR3 sequence (DNA): TGTGCCAGCAGGAGACTAAACAATGAGCAGTTCTTC. Translated, it gives CASRRLNNEQFF. Using reference TRBV7-2 and TRBJ2-1 for the parts outside the CDR3, the full variable domain is GAGVSQSPSNKVTEKGKDVELRCDPISGHTALYWYRQSLGQGLEFLIYFQGNSAPDKSGLPSDRFSAERTGGSVSTLTIQRTQQEDSAVYLCASRRLNNEQFFGPGTRLTVL.

The V and J genes are TRBV2 and TRBJ2-1, with no clear D. The CDR3 is made up of 14 amino acids. Germline V gene data show CDR1 as SNHLY and CDR2 as FYNNEI. Trimming pared 10 bases from V and 0 bases from J, leaving 13 bases between. This chain's CDR3 is CATTVDPSYNEQFF. The CDR3 nucleotides read TGTGCCACGACCGTGGACCCCTCCTACAATGAGCAGTTCTTC.

The V call is TRBV6-1, the J call TRBJ2-7; D may be TRBD2 (5 bases). Germline loops: CDR1 MNHNS, CDR2 SASEGT. Trimming cost V 8 bases and J 6 bases, with 11 bases left between them. This CDR3 has 11 amino acids. The CDR3 bases are TGTGCCAGCGGAGGTCGTACCGAGCAGTACTTC. Its protein product is CASGGRTEQYF.

This clone was detected once. The V call is TRBV30, the J call TRBJ1-5; a weak D match, TRBD1 (5 bases). The CDR3 is 13 amino acids. V was clipped by 3 bases and J by 4 bases, with 10 bases between them. Germline V gene lookup returns CDR1 GTSNPN and CDR2 SVGIG (reference sequence). CDR3: CAWRGASNQPQHF. CDR3 coding DNA: TGTGCCTGGAGAGGGGCGAGTAATCAGCCCCAGCATTTT.

V gene TRBV6-4 combines with J gene TRBJ1-1; tentatively, D is TRBD1 (5 bases). The CDR3 spans 13 residues. V was clipped by 6 bases and J by 3 bases, with 11 bases between them. Germline V CDR1 and CDR2: MRHNA, SNTAGT. This CDR3 is CASSPDRYTEAFF. The CDR3 nucleotides are TGTGCCAGCAGCCCAGACAGATACACTGAAGCTTTCTTT.

V is TRBV5-1 and J is TRBJ1-1, with 9 nucleotides matching TRBD1. Per the germline V gene, CDR1 is SGHRS and CDR2 is YFSETQ. Losses at the gene ends were 3 bases for V and 5 bases for J; bases not matched to a gene: 11. The CDR3 is 16 residues long. CDR3 DNA: TGCGCCAGCAGCTCCATGGGACAGGGAGAGGGGACTGAAGCTTTCTTT. Translated, it gives CASSSMGQGEGTEAFF.

V gene TRBV27 combines with J gene TRBJ1-4; 8 bases agree with TRBD1. After removal of 2 bases from V and 5 bases from J, the junction contained 7 bases not matched to a gene. There are 16 residues in the CDR3. The germline V gene has CDR1 MNHEY and CDR2 SMNVEV (reference sequence). The CDR3 reads CASSLRPGQANEKLFF. The CDR3 nucleotides are TGTGCCAGCAGTTTAAGACCGGGACAGGCGAATGAAAAACTGTTTTTT. The variable domain in full, completed from reference TRBV27 and TRBJ1-4, reads EAQVTQNPRYLITVTGKKLTVTCSQNMNHEYMSWYRQDPGLGLRQIYYSMNVEVTDKGDVPEGYKVSRKEKRNFPLILESPSPNQTSLYFCASSLRPGQANEKLFFGSGTQLSVL.

This clone was detected a few times. J is TRBJ2-7 and V is TRBV7-2; D unclear. V was cut by 5 bases and J by 6 bases, with 11 bases left in between. Germline CDR1 and CDR2: SGHTA and FQGNSA. This CDR3 has 12 amino acids. CDR3 DNA: TGTGCCAGCAGCCAAAACATGGGCGAGCAGTACTTC. This sequence encodes CASSQNMGEQYF.

This rearrangement joins TRBV19 to TRBJ1-4, with D maybe TRBD1 (6 bases). The ends were cut back, 9 bases at V and 0 bases at J, with 11 bases in the middle. Germline CDR1 reads LNHDA; CDR2 reads SQIVND (reference sequence). The CDR3 runs 14 residues. The CDR3 bases are TGTGCCAGCCAGGGGACGGCAACTAATGAAAAACTGTTTTTT. It encodes CASQGTATNEKLFF.

The table lists this clone with a count of one. The rearrangement joins TRBV28 to TRBJ1-5; weak D call: TRBD1 (5 bases). The V gene lost 3 bases and the J gene lost 6 bases, with 12 bases spanning the gap. Germline CDR1 MDHEN, CDR2 SYDVKM. This CDR3 has 14 residues. This CDR3 is CASSFHGAGQPQHF. For the CDR3, the DNA is TGTGCCAGCAGTTTTCATGGGGCCGGTCAGCCCCAGCATTTT. Based on the CDR3 plus reference TRBV28 and TRBJ1-5, the full variable domain is DVKVTQSSRYLVKRTGEKVFLECVQDMDHENMFWYRQDPGLGLRLIYFSYDVKMKEKGDIPEGYSVSREKKERFSLILESASTNQTSMYLCASSFHGAGQPQHFGDGTRLSIL.

In DNA, the CDR3 is TGTGCCTGGACCACAGGGGGACGAAACACCATATATTTT. Protein product: CAWTTGGRNTIYF. V and J are TRBV30 and TRBJ1-3; 8 nucleotides line up with TRBD1. This CDR3 has 13 residues. Per the germline V gene, CDR1 is GTSNPN and CDR2 is SVGIG (reference sequence). Trimming removed 4 bases from V and 5 bases from J; junction bases left unmatched: 4.

V gene TRBV5-4 combines with J gene TRBJ2-1; D perhaps matches TRBD2 (6 bases). The CDR3 consists of 13 residues. The V and J ends lost 0 bases and 9 bases respectively, with 10 bases between them. CDR1 and CDR2 (germline): SGHNT, YYREEE (reference sequence). The CDR3 loop reads CASSLAGLSEQFF. Here the CDR3 DNA reads TGTGCCAGCAGCTTGGCGGGACTGAGTGAGCAGTTCTTC.

The chain couples TRBV28 to TRBJ1-2; no reliable D call. CDR1 is MDHEN and CDR2 is SYDVKM in the germline V gene. Trimming removed 6 bases at V and 6 bases at J, with 26 bases between. The CDR3 spans 17 residues. This CDR3 reads CASSSLRLSSVGDGYTF. The CDR3, as DNA: TGTGCCAGCAGCAGTTTACGTCTGTCTTCAGTAGGCGATGGCTACACCTTC.

This clone was counted at least ten times. This chain connects TRBV7-2 to TRBJ2-2; perhaps TRBD1 as D (5 bases). CDR3 length equals 15 residues. Germline CDR1 SGHTA, CDR2 FQGNSA. Deletions cut 1 base from V and 7 bases from J, with 13 bases between. The CDR3 here is CASSLGGLYSGELFF. The CDR3 bases are TGTGCCAGCAGCTTAGGGGGCCTCTATAGCGGGGAGCTGTTTTTT.

This rearrangement joins TRBV6-5 to TRBJ1-1, with TRBD1 as a possible D gene (6 bases). The ends were cut back, 8 bases at V and 6 bases at J, with 22 bases in the middle. The CDR3 sequence is 15 residues long. Germline CDR1 and CDR2: MNHEY and SVGAGI. CDR3 coding DNA: TGTGCCAGCCAACTGTCCCGAGGGGGTAACGCTGAAGCTTTCTTT. This translates into CASQLSRGGNAEAFF.

The V and J genes are TRBV7-6 and TRBJ2-1; the D is unclear. V gave up 6 bases and J gave up 6 bases, with 21 bases separating them. This CDR3 has 16 amino acids. Germline V gene lookup returns CDR1 SGHVS and CDR2 FNYEAQ. Written as DNA, the CDR3 is TGTGCCAGCAGTCAACCGGTGGCTAGAGGCCCCAATGAGCAGTTCTTC. Protein product: CASSQPVARGPNEQFF.

The rearrangement links TRBV2 to TRBJ1-5, with TRBD1 matching over 9 bases. V shed 6 bases and J 0 bases; nucleotides not matched to a gene: 9. The CDR3 consists of 17 residues. Germline lookup yields CDR1 SNHLY and CDR2 FYNNEI. CDR3 in DNA: TGTGCCAGCAGCGCCGGACAGGGGAGACATAGCAATCAGCCCCAGCATTTT. Translated, it gives CASSAGQGRHSNQPQHF.

This clone was seen a handful of times. In DNA form, the CDR3 reads TGCGCCAGCAGCTTGGGAGGCGACCGCTATGGCTACACCTTC. It translates to CASSLGGDRYGYTF. The J gene is TRBJ1-2, the V gene TRBV5-1; D ambiguous. The length of the CDR3 is 14 residues. Germline V gene sequence: CDR1 SGHRS, CDR2 YFSETQ. Trimming pared 0 bases from V and 4 bases from J, leaving 10 bases between.

The chain has TRBV6-6 and TRBJ2-7, with 7 positions matching TRBD1. This CDR3 is built from 16 residues. Germline V gene lookup returns CDR1 MNHNY and CDR2 SVGAGI (reference sequence). Trimming took 7 bases from V and 0 from J; bases not matched to a gene: 12. In DNA, the CDR3 is TGTGCCAGCAACCGACCCGGGACAGATAGCTCCTACGAGCAGTACTTC. This encodes CASNRPGTDSSYEQYF.

The rearrangement uses TRBV28 and TRBJ1-3; 7 nucleotides match TRBD1. V was pared by 2 bases and J by 4 bases, with 2 bases of the junction left unmatched. Germline V gene lookup returns CDR1 MDHEN and CDR2 SYDVKM. The CDR3 has 14 residues. The CDR3 DNA is TGTGCCAGCAGTTTAGACAGGGTCGGAAACACCATATATTTT. Translating gives CASSLDRVGNTIYF. Variable domain in full (rest from reference TRBV28 and TRBJ1-3): DVKVTQSSRYLVKRTGEKVFLECVQDMDHENMFWYRQDPGLGLRLIYFSYDVKMKEKGDIPEGYSVSREKKERFSLILESASTNQTSMYLCASSLDRVGNTIYFGEGSWLTVV.

This clone appeared once. The chain joins TRBV7-9 to TRBJ1-3; D unclear. This CDR3 is built from 19 residues. CDR1 and CDR2 from the germline V gene are SEHNR and FQNEAQ (reference sequence). Trimming removed 2 bases from V and 0 bases from J, with 20 bases in between. The DNA for the CDR3 is TGTGCCAGCAGCTTATATCTTGGGCAGAGCTTCCTCTCTGGAAACACCATATATTTT. Protein product: CASSLYLGQSFLSGNTIYF.

The J gene is TRBJ1-1, the V gene TRBV20-1, with no clear D. Germline values: CDR1 DFQATT, CDR2 SNEGSKA (reference sequence). The CDR3 extends over 11 amino acids. V was pared by 6 bases and J by 6 bases, with 11 bases between. The CDR3 coding sequence is TGCAGTGCAAGCCACGAGGCTGAAGCTTTCTTT. Translating gives CSASHEAEAFF.

The rearrangement links TRBV27 to TRBJ1-2; tentative D call: TRBD1 (6 bases). Trimming pared 3 bases from V and 2 bases from J, leaving 10 bases between. The germline CDR1 and CDR2 sequences are MNHEY and SMNVEV (reference sequence). The length of the CDR3 is 14 residues. CDR3 nucleotide sequence: TGTGCCAGCAGTTTCGGGGGCCTCAACTATGGCTACACCTTC. Its protein product is CASSFGGLNYGYTF.

The chain has TRBV28 and TRBJ1-1, with D possibly matching TRBD1 (5 bases). Germline V gene sequence: CDR1 MDHEN, CDR2 SYDVKM. V lost 2 bases, J lost 10 bases, and 11 bases lay in between. The CDR3 has 12 residues. This CDR3 is CASSLSGGRAFF. In DNA form, the CDR3 reads TGTGCCAGCAGTTTAAGCGGGGGACGAGCTTTCTTT.